Listed below are T cell receptor beta chains from one sample, sequenced in a study of shared clonotypes between healthy human individuals. Only in-frame clones appear in the TCRdb table, and some are missing; sequencing was by immunoSEQ multiplex PCR. The table has about 2.4 million clones, roughly 93% seen once. The specimen sequenced was naive CD4+ T cells from PBMCs. Receptors originate from a man aged 18 to 29 in good health. Some clones in this sample may be carry-over from other donors' samples. CDR3s include the opening cysteine and the closing phenylalanine or tryptophan. The order of the fields is V gene, clone size, D gene, J gene, CDR3 DNA, CDR3 protein. D genes are given only for firm matches. For some rows the clone size is stated as once, few or many, or as a class when expanded; others skip it.

v_gene: TRBV15; abundance: NA; d_gene: NA; j_gene: TRBJ1-5; CDR3nt: TGTGCCACCAGCAGAGGACAGGATTCACAGCCCCAGCATTTT; CDR3aa: CATSRGQDSQPQHF
v_gene: TRBV7-2; abundance: NA; d_gene: TRBD2; j_gene: TRBJ2-7; CDR3nt: TGTGCCAGCAGCTTAAATCGACTAGCGGGACACGAGCAGTACTTC; CDR3aa: CASSLNRLAGHEQYF
v_gene: TRBV4-1; abundance: NA; d_gene: NA; j_gene: TRBJ2-7; CDR3nt: TGCGCCAGCAGCCAAGAAACGACTATATACGAGCAGTACTTC; CDR3aa: CASSQETTIYEQYF
v_gene: TRBV19; abundance: once; d_gene: TRBD1; j_gene: TRBJ2-7; CDR3nt: TGTGCCAGTAGTAGCCAGGGGGCATATCCCTACGAGCAGTACTTC; CDR3aa: CASSSQGAYPYEQYF
v_gene: TRBV14; abundance: NA; d_gene: NA; j_gene: TRBJ2-6; CDR3nt: TGTGCCAGCAGTGCCCTGCGCCGAACTGGGGCCAACGTCCTGACTTTC; CDR3aa: CASSALRRTGANVLTF
v_gene: TRBV5-6; abundance: NA; d_gene: NA; j_gene: TRBJ1-1; CDR3nt: TGTGCCAGCAGCTTGGCCGGCCGTGCGGCCGAAGCTTTCTTT; CDR3aa: CASSLAGRAAEAFF
v_gene: TRBV6-5; abundance: NA; d_gene: TRBD1; j_gene: TRBJ2-7; CDR3nt: TGTGCCGGCAGTTACTCGAAGGGGGCGAACGAGCAGTACTTC; CDR3aa: CAGSYSKGANEQYF
v_gene: TRBV14; abundance: once; d_gene: TRBD2; j_gene: TRBJ2-1; CDR3nt: TGTGCCAGCAATGTAGCGGGAGGGCCTTCCCCTAAGCAGTTCTTC; CDR3aa: CASNVAGGPSPKQFF
v_gene: TRBV15; abundance: NA; d_gene: NA; j_gene: TRBJ1-2; CDR3nt: TGTGCCACCAGCTTGGGGCAGGCTGGCTACACCTTC; CDR3aa: CATSLGQAGYTF
v_gene: TRBV28; abundance: NA; d_gene: NA; j_gene: TRBJ2-2; CDR3nt: TGTGCCAGCATCAAACGGGGACCCTCGGGAGGGGAGCTGTTTTTT; CDR3aa: CASIKRGPSGGELFF
v_gene: TRBV29-1; abundance: NA; d_gene: NA; j_gene: TRBJ2-3; CDR3nt: TGCAGCGTTGAAACGGGGGTTCCAGATACGCAGTATTTT; CDR3aa: CSVETGVPDTQYF
v_gene: TRBV7-2; abundance: NA; d_gene: NA; j_gene: TRBJ2-2; CDR3nt: TGTGCCAGCAGCTTAAAACGGGAGCTCACCGGGGAGCTGTTTTTT; CDR3aa: CASSLKRELTGELFF
v_gene: TRBV4-3; abundance: NA; d_gene: NA; j_gene: TRBJ1-5; CDR3nt: TGCGCCAGCAGCCAAAGGGAGAATCAGCCCCAGCATTTT; CDR3aa: CASSQRENQPQHF
v_gene: TRBV6-1; abundance: NA; d_gene: NA; j_gene: TRBJ1-1; CDR3nt: TGTGCCAGCAGGGGTGGCACTGAAGCTTTCTTT; CDR3aa: CASRGGTEAFF
v_gene: TRBV19; abundance: NA; d_gene: NA; j_gene: TRBJ1-2; CDR3nt: TGTGCCAGTAGGTCAGGCTATGGCTACACCTTC; CDR3aa: CASRSGYGYTF
v_gene: TRBV6-1; abundance: NA; d_gene: NA; j_gene: TRBJ2-5; CDR3nt: TGTGCCAGCAGTGGCCCGGTGGGGGCAGCCCAAGAGACCCAGTACTTC; CDR3aa: CASSGPVGAAQETQYF
v_gene: TRBV9; abundance: once; d_gene: NA; j_gene: TRBJ2-2; CDR3nt: TGTGCCAGCAGCCCCCGGGCAGCCGGGGAGCTGTTTTTT; CDR3aa: CASSPRAAGELFF
v_gene: TRBV6-1; abundance: NA; d_gene: NA; j_gene: TRBJ1-2; CDR3nt: TGTGCCAGCAGTCCTGGACGGACTAACTATGGCTACACCTTC; CDR3aa: CASSPGRTNYGYTF
v_gene: TRBV18; abundance: NA; d_gene: NA; j_gene: TRBJ1-5; CDR3nt: TGTGCCAGCTCACCACCCTCCAGGGGCAATCAGCCCCAGCATTTT; CDR3aa: CASSPPSRGNQPQHF
v_gene: TRBV27; abundance: NA; d_gene: TRBD1; j_gene: TRBJ2-5; CDR3nt: TGTGCCAGCAGGGGGGCAGGGGGGACCCAGTACTTC; CDR3aa: CASRGAGGTQYF
v_gene: TRBV7-8; abundance: once; d_gene: NA; j_gene: TRBJ2-7; CDR3nt: TGTGCCAGCAGCTTTCTCACGGGTGCCTACGAGCAGTACTTC; CDR3aa: CASSFLTGAYEQYF
v_gene: TRBV5-1; abundance: NA; d_gene: NA; j_gene: TRBJ2-3; CDR3nt: TGCGCCAGCAGCTTGTGGAGGTCAGGTATATCCTCTACCACAGATACGCAGTATTTT; CDR3aa: CASSLWRSGISSTTDTQYF
v_gene: TRBV15; abundance: NA; d_gene: NA; j_gene: TRBJ2-1; CDR3nt: TGTGCCACCAGCAGAGGTGGGGAATACAATGAGCAGTTCTTC; CDR3aa: CATSRGGEYNEQFF
v_gene: TRBV5-4; abundance: NA; d_gene: NA; j_gene: TRBJ2-5; CDR3nt: TGTGCCAGCAGCTCCCCCGGGACTGGGGAGACCCAGTACTTC; CDR3aa: CASSSPGTGETQYF
v_gene: TRBV6-1; abundance: NA; d_gene: NA; j_gene: TRBJ1-6; CDR3nt: TGTGCCAGCAGTGGAGCCAGGGTATCACCCCTCCACTTT; CDR3aa: CASSGARVSPLHF
v_gene: TRBV18; abundance: NA; d_gene: NA; j_gene: TRBJ2-7; CDR3nt: TGTGCCAGCTCACCACCGGCCGGACCCCTCATATACGAGCAGTACTTC; CDR3aa: CASSPPAGPLIYEQYF
v_gene: TRBV7-9; abundance: NA; d_gene: NA; j_gene: TRBJ1-1; CDR3nt: TGTGCCAGCAGCTTACAGGGCATGAACACTGAAGCTTTCTTT; CDR3aa: CASSLQGMNTEAFF
v_gene: TRBV5-1; abundance: NA; d_gene: TRBD1; j_gene: TRBJ1-1; CDR3nt: TGCGCCAGCAGCTTTGCATCAGGGGGCCTGAACACTGAAGCTTTCTTT; CDR3aa: CASSFASGGLNTEAFF
v_gene: TRBV15; abundance: NA; d_gene: NA; j_gene: TRBJ2-1; CDR3nt: TGTGCCACCAGCGGCCGGGACGCGACGAATGAGCAGTTCTTC; CDR3aa: CATSGRDATNEQFF
v_gene: TRBV28; abundance: NA; d_gene: TRBD1; j_gene: TRBJ2-7; CDR3nt: TGTGCCAGCAGTCCCGGGACAGGTATCTACGAGCAGTACTTC; CDR3aa: CASSPGTGIYEQYF
v_gene: TRBV4-1; abundance: NA; d_gene: NA; j_gene: TRBJ1-2; CDR3nt: TGCGCCAGCAGCCAATGGGCGTCCGGCACTAACTATGGCTACACCTTC; CDR3aa: CASSQWASGTNYGYTF
v_gene: TRBV19; abundance: NA; d_gene: TRBD2; j_gene: TRBJ2-1; CDR3nt: TGTGCCAGTAGTAGGGGTACCGGGACTAGAAGAGGTGAGCAGTTCTTC; CDR3aa: CASSRGTGTRRGEQFF
v_gene: TRBV28; abundance: NA; d_gene: NA; j_gene: TRBJ1-1; CDR3nt: TGTGCCAGCAGTTCGATTCCTGTCAGCGCTGAAGCTTTCTTT; CDR3aa: CASSSIPVSAEAFF
v_gene: TRBV11-2; abundance: NA; d_gene: NA; j_gene: TRBJ1-2; CDR3nt: TGTGCCAGCAGCTTAGTCCCCCGATGGGAACAACACTATGGCTACACCTTC; CDR3aa: CASSLVPRWEQHYGYTF
v_gene: TRBV7-9; abundance: NA; d_gene: TRBD1; j_gene: TRBJ2-7; CDR3nt: TGTGCCAGCAGCTCCCTCCCGGACAGGGCATACTCCTACGAGCAGTACTTC; CDR3aa: CASSSLPDRAYSYEQYF
v_gene: TRBV5-1; abundance: NA; d_gene: TRBD2; j_gene: TRBJ2-7; CDR3nt: TGCGCCAGCAGCATCCAAGCGGGGGGCTCGGACGAGCAGTACTTC; CDR3aa: CASSIQAGGSDEQYF
v_gene: TRBV7-2; abundance: NA; d_gene: NA; j_gene: TRBJ1-3; CDR3nt: TGTGCCAGCAGCTTAGGATGGGGAAGAGGGGTAGGAAACACCATATATTTT; CDR3aa: CASSLGWGRGVGNTIYF
v_gene: TRBV5-5; abundance: NA; d_gene: TRBD1; j_gene: TRBJ1-1; CDR3nt: TGTGCCAGCAGGACAGGGTTGAGAACTGAAGCTTTCTTT; CDR3aa: CASRTGLRTEAFF
v_gene: TRBV21-1; abundance: NA; d_gene: NA; j_gene: TRBJ2-5; CDR3nt: TGTGCCAGCAGCAAAGTCAATCCTAGCGGGATTGGGGAGACCCAGTACTTC; CDR3aa: CASSKVNPSGIGETQYF
v_gene: TRBV15; abundance: once; d_gene: NA; j_gene: TRBJ1-5; CDR3nt: TGTGCCACCAGCCGTGGACGATCTATGCCCAGCCTGGGGCCCCAGCATTTT; CDR3aa: CATSRGRSMPSLGPQHF
v_gene: TRBV7-8; abundance: NA; d_gene: NA; j_gene: TRBJ1-1; CDR3nt: TGTGCCAGCAGCACCGCCCCGCGGGGAAACACTGAAGCTTTCTTT; CDR3aa: CASSTAPRGNTEAFF
v_gene: TRBV4-1; abundance: NA; d_gene: TRBD2; j_gene: TRBJ2-1; CDR3nt: TGCGCCAGCAGCACTCAGGGCGGGGGCTACAATGAGCAGTTCTTC; CDR3aa: CASSTQGGGYNEQFF
v_gene: TRBV14; abundance: NA; d_gene: TRBD2; j_gene: TRBJ2-7; CDR3nt: TGTGCCAGCAGCCAAGATCTTAGGATCCCTAGCGGCTCCTACGAGCAGTACTTC; CDR3aa: CASSQDLRIPSGSYEQYF
v_gene: TRBV28; abundance: NA; d_gene: TRBD2; j_gene: TRBJ2-5; CDR3nt: TGTGCCAGCAGTTTAGGTCTAGCGGGAGGGCCCCAAGAGACCCAGTACTTC; CDR3aa: CASSLGLAGGPQETQYF
v_gene: TRBV11-1; abundance: NA; d_gene: NA; j_gene: TRBJ2-1; CDR3nt: TGTGCCAGCAGCGTTTCCGCGGACGCGCCTGAGCAGTTCTTC; CDR3aa: CASSVSADAPEQFF
v_gene: TRBV4-3; abundance: NA; d_gene: TRBD1; j_gene: TRBJ1-1; CDR3nt: TGCGCCAGCAGCCGGACAGGGGGCGCCAACACTGAAGCTTTCTTT; CDR3aa: CASSRTGGANTEAFF
v_gene: TRBV27; abundance: NA; d_gene: NA; j_gene: TRBJ2-7; CDR3nt: TGTGCCAGCAGTTCCCCTCATAGCCTCTCCTACGAGCAGTACTTC; CDR3aa: CASSSPHSLSYEQYF
v_gene: TRBV29-1; abundance: NA; d_gene: TRBD2; j_gene: TRBJ2-3; CDR3nt: TGCAGCGTTGTCGGGGGGCGGGAGGGAGCAGATACGCAGTATTTT; CDR3aa: CSVVGGREGADTQYF
v_gene: TRBV18; abundance: NA; d_gene: TRBD1; j_gene: TRBJ1-4; CDR3nt: TGTGCCAGCTCACCACAGAAAGGGGGCGGTGAAAAACTGTTTTTT; CDR3aa: CASSPQKGGGEKLFF
v_gene: TRBV5-1; abundance: NA; d_gene: NA; j_gene: TRBJ2-5; CDR3nt: TGCGCCAGCAGCGGCACCTGGGGGGAGACCCAGTACTTC; CDR3aa: CASSGTWGETQYF
v_gene: TRBV29-1; abundance: NA; d_gene: NA; j_gene: TRBJ2-5; CDR3nt: TGCAGCGGGCGACTAGGGGAGACCCAGTACTTC; CDR3aa: CSGRLGETQYF
v_gene: TRBV28; abundance: NA; d_gene: TRBD1; j_gene: TRBJ1-5; CDR3nt: TGTGCCAGCAGTTGGACAGGGGGCTTTTGGCAGCCCCAGCATTTT; CDR3aa: CASSWTGGFWQPQHF